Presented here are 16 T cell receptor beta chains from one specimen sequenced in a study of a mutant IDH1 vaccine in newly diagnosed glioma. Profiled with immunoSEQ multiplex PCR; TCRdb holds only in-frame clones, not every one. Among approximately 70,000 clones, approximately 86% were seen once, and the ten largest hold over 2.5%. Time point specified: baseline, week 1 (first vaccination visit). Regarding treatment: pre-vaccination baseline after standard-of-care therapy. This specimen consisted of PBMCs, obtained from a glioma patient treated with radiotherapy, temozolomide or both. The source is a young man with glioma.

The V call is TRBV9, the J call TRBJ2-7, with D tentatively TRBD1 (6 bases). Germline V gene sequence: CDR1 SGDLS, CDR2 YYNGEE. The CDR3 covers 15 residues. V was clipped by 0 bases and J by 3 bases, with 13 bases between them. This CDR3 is CASSVATGRVYEQYF. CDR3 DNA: TGTGCCAGCAGCGTAGCGACAGGACGGGTCTACGAGCAGTACTTC.

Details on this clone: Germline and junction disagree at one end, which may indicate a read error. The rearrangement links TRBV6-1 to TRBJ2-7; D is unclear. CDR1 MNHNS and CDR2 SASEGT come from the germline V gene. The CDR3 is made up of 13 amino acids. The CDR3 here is CASREGVGYEQYF. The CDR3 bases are TGTGCCAGCAGGGAAGGAGTCGGGTACGAGCAGTACTTC.

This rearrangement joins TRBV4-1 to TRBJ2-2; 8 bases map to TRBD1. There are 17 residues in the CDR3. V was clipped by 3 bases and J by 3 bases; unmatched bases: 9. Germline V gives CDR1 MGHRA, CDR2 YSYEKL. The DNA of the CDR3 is TGCGCCAGCAGCCATTACCCGGACAGGGATTACACCGGGGAGCTGTTTTTT. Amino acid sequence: CASSHYPDRDYTGELFF.

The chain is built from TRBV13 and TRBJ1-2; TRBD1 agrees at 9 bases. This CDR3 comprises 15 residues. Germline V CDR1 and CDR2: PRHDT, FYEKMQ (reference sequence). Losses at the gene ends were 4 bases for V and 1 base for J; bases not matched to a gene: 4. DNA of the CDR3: TGTGCCAGCAGCTCGGGGACAGGGCTTAACTATGGCTACACCTTC. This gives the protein CASSSGTGLNYGYTF.

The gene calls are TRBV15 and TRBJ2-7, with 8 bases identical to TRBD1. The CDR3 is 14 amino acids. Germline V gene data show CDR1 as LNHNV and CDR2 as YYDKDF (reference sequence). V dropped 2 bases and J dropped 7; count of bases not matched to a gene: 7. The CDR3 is CATSRRQGMREQYF. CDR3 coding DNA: TGTGCCACCAGCAGACGACAGGGGATGAGGGAGCAGTACTTC.

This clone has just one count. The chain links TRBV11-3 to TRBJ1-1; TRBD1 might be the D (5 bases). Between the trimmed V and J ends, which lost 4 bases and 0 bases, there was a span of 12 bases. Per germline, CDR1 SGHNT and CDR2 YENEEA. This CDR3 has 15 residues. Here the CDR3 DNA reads TGTGCCAGCAGCTCAACCGGGACGATGAACACTGAAGCTTTCTTT. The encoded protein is CASSSTGTMNTEAFF.

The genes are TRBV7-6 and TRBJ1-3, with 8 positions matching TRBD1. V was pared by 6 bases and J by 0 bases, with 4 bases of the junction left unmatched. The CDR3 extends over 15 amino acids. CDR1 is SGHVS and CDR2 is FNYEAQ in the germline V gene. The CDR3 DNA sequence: TGTGCCAGCAGAGACAGGGGATCCTCTGGAAACACCATATATTTT. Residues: CASRDRGSSGNTIYF.

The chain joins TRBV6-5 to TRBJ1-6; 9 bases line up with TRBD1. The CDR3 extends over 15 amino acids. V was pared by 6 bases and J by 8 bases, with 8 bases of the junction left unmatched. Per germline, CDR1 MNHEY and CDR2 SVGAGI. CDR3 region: CASSPWGQGHSPLHF. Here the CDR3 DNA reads TGTGCCAGCAGCCCCTGGGGACAGGGACATTCACCCCTCCACTTT.

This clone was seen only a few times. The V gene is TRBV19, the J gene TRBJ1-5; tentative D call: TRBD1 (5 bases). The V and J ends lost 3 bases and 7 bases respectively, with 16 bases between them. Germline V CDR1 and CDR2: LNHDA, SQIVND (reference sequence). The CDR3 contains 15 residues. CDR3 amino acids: CASSIGGTLVQPQHF. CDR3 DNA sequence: TGTGCCAGTAGTATTGGGGGGACCCTTGTACAGCCCCAGCATTTT.

The CDR3: CAISDRSSYNEQFF. The CDR3 DNA is TGTGCCATCAGTGACAGGAGCTCCTACAATGAGCAGTTCTTC. The chain couples TRBV10-3 to TRBJ2-1; no reliable D call. Germline V gives CDR1 ENHRY, CDR2 SYGVKD. The CDR3 has 14 amino acids. V was cut by 3 bases and J by 0 bases, with 6 bases left in between.

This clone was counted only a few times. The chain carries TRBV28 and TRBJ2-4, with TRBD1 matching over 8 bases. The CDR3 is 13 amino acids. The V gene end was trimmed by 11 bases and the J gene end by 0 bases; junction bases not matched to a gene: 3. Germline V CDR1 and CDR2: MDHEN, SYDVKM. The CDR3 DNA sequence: TGTGCCGGGACAGGCTTAGCCAAAAACATTCAGTACTTC. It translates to CAGTGLAKNIQYF.

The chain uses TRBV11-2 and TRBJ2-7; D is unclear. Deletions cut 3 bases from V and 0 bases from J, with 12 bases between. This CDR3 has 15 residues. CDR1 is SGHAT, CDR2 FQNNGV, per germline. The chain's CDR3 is CASSFLLTSSYEQYF. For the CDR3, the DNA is TGTGCCAGCAGCTTTCTCCTGACGAGCTCCTACGAGCAGTACTTC. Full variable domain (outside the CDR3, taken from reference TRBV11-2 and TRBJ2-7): EAGVAQSPRYKIIEKRQSVAFWCNPISGHATLYWYQQILGQGPKLLIQFQNNGVVDDSQLPKDRFSAERLKGVDSTLKIQPAKLEDSAVYLCASSFLLTSSYEQYFGPGTRLTVT.

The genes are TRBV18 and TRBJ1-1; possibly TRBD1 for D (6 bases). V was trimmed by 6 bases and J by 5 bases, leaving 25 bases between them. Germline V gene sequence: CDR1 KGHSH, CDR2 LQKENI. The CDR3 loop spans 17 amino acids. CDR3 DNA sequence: TGTGCCAGCTCGTCAACCGGGATTCGCAGGGGATCTACTGAAGCTTTCTTT. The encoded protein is CASSSTGIRRGSTEAFF.

The CDR3 nucleotides are TGTGCCAGCAGTCCCACATCAACTAATGAAAAACTGTTTTTT. Residues: CASSPTSTNEKLFF. The chain couples TRBV6-5 to TRBJ1-4; D is unclear. From germline, CDR1 is MNHEY and CDR2 SVGAGI. Trimming cost V 5 bases and J 0 bases, with 7 bases left between them. The CDR3 extends over 14 amino acids.

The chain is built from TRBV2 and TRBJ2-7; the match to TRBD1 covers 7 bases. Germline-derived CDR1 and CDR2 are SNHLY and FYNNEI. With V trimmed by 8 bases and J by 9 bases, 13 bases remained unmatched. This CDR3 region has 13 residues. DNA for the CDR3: TGTGCCAGCTCGGGGACAGCCCGCTCCGGGCAGTACTTC. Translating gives CASSGTARSGQYF.

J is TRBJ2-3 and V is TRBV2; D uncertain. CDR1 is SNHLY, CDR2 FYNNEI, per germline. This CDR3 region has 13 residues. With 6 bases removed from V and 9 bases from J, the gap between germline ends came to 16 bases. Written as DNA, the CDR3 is TGTGCCAGCAGGCCCTCGGGTGGGTTCACGCAGTATTTT. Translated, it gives CASRPSGGFTQYF.